These 5 T cell receptor beta chains originate from one sample sequenced in a study of brain metastases from non-small cell lung cancer (dated 2019 in TCRdb). The library was built by means of the immunoSEQ multiplex PCR assay. Entries here come from immuneACCESS through TCRdb and include only in-frame sequences with V and J called. Some clones fail to appear in such tables; in the studies checked, an unresolved V gene covers under half of the shortfall, and the cause of the remainder is unknown. The sample table contains approximately 4,700 clones; only one count was recorded for roughly 80% of them. Clones ranked in the top ten supply roughly 8.3% of the sample. The sample comprised primary lung tumor tissue. What the cell subset or site label conveys for this sample: primary lung tumor paired with brain metastasis. These receptors were obtained from a donor at least 40 years old with non-small cell lung cancer.

The chain links TRBV29-1 to TRBJ2-1; the match to TRBD1 covers 7 bases. This CDR3 is built from 15 residues. CDR1 and CDR2 from the germline V gene are SQVTM and ANQGSEA. Trimming removed 6 bases from V and 5 bases from J; junction bases left unmatched: 13. The CDR3 here is CSVGQTDRPDNEQFF. CDR3 bases: TGCAGCGTAGGCCAAACGGACAGGCCTGACAATGAGCAGTTCTTC.

CDR3 bases: TGTGCCACCATCGGCTCATCCGGCGACAATGAGCAGTTCTTC. Translating gives CATIGSSGDNEQFF. V and J are TRBV24-1 and TRBJ2-1; no reliable D call. This CDR3 spans 14 amino acids. The V gene lost 8 bases and the J gene lost 5 bases, with 15 bases spanning the gap. CDR1 and CDR2 (germline): KGHDR, SFDVKD.

The CDR3 sequence is CASSVNPGSKQYV. CDR3 DNA sequence: TGTGCCAGCAGTGTAAATCCGGGGAGCAAGCAGTACGTC. V usage is TRBV28 and J usage is TRBJ2-7, with D maybe TRBD2 (5 bases). This CDR3 spans 13 amino acids. Trimming removed 5 bases at V and 8 bases at J, with 16 bases between. Germline V gives CDR1 MDHEN, CDR2 SYDVKM.

The table lists this clone with a few counts. The same CDR3 can be traced to other DNA sequences in this sample. J is TRBJ1-4 and V is TRBV30; the match to TRBD1 covers 9 bases. The CDR3 is 13 amino acids. J was trimmed by 4 bases and V by 5 bases; bases with no gene match: 2. Germline loops: CDR1 GTSNPN, CDR2 SVGIG (reference sequence). The CDR3 bases are TGTGCCTGGGGGACAGGGCTTAATGAAAAACTGTTTTTT. This codes for CAWGTGLNEKLFF.

The chain carries TRBV10-3 and TRBJ2-6; D is unclear. The CDR3 runs 20 residues. CDR1 is ENHRY, CDR2 SYGVKD, per germline. The V and J ends lost 5 bases and 1 base respectively, with 24 bases between them. This CDR3 is CAISSERINPLRSGANVLTF. CDR3 bases: TGTGCCATCAGTTCGGAGAGAATAAACCCTTTGAGGTCTGGGGCCAACGTCCTGACTTTC.